What follows are 24 T cell receptor beta chains derived from one specimen sequenced in a study of PD-1 blockade in classical Hodgkin lymphoma. No patient escaped relapse after autologous stem cell transplantation, and brentuximab vedotin exposure varied. Here immunoSEQ multiplex PCR was the method, and the copy in TCRdb shows in-frame clones only, minus some. The data contain tens of thousands of clones, around 90% of them singletons. This material consisted of peripheral blood mononuclear cells (PBMCs), taken at baseline. The source is a human donor with classical Hodgkin lymphoma.

This clone was picked up one time. This rearrangement joins TRBV2 to TRBJ1-2, with 9 nucleotides matching TRBD1. The CDR3 extends over 14 amino acids. The V gene end was trimmed by 5 bases and the J gene end by 5 bases; junction bases not matched to a gene: 6. Germline V lookup: CDR1 SNHLY, CDR2 FYNNEI. The CDR3 sequence is CASSREQGAYGYTF. CDR3 sequence (DNA): TGTGCCAGCAGTCGAGAACAGGGGGCTTATGGCTACACCTTC.

This chain links TRBV6-6 with TRBJ1-1, with unresolved D. V lost 6 bases and J lost 5, with 10 bases in between. Germline V CDR1 and CDR2: MNHNY, SVGAGI (reference sequence). The CDR3 has 12 amino acids. The CDR3 DNA follows: TGTGCCAGCAGCTCATTGGGGACTGAAGCTTTCTTT. Encoded protein: CASSSLGTEAFF.

The rearrangement joins TRBV27 to TRBJ2-7; D possibly corresponds to TRBD1 (6 bases). Germline CDR1 reads MNHEY; CDR2 reads SMNVEV (reference sequence). Trimming removed 6 bases at V and 0 bases at J, with 9 bases between. CDR3 length: 13 residues. The CDR3, as DNA: TGTGCCAGCAGCCCAGGGGCCTCCTACGAGCAGTACTTC. It is translated as CASSPGASYEQYF.

The chain joins TRBV5-4 to TRBJ2-1; a weak D match, TRBD1 (5 bases). This CDR3 has 13 amino acids. Germline V gives CDR1 SGHNT, CDR2 YYREEE (reference sequence). The V end was cut by 7 bases, the J end by 1 base, with 9 bases between. DNA of the CDR3: TGTGCCAGCGAGGCAGGGTCCTACAATGAGCAGTTCTTC. It yields the protein CASEAGSYNEQFF.

This rearrangement joins TRBV5-1 to TRBJ2-5, with TRBD1 matching 7 bases. The ends lost 3 bases at V and 0 bases at J; junction bases unmatched: 2. The length of the CDR3 is 14 residues. Germline V CDR1 and CDR2: SGHRS, YFSETQ. CDR3 nucleotides: TGCGCCAGCAGCTGGGACAGCGACCAAGAGACCCAGTACTTC. As protein: CASSWDSDQETQYF.

This sequence joins TRBV2 and TRBJ2-7; TRBD1 might be the D (6 bases). With 6 bases removed from V and 7 bases from J, the gap between germline ends came to 13 bases. Per the germline V gene, CDR1 is SNHLY and CDR2 is FYNNEI. The length of the CDR3 is 12 residues. This CDR3 reads CASRQGSREQYF. CDR3 nucleotides: TGTGCCAGCAGACAGGGTTCGCGAGAGCAGTACTTC.

The chain recombines TRBV14 with TRBJ1-2, with 7 bases aligning to TRBD1. V lost 2 bases to trimming and J lost 2 bases; unmatched junction nucleotides: 5. The germline CDR1 and CDR2 sequences are SGHDN and FVKESK. CDR3 size: 15 residues. DNA of the CDR3: TGTGCCAGCAGCCAAATCAGGGGGGTAAACTATGGCTACACCTTC. Its translation is CASSQIRGVNYGYTF.

V gene TRBV10-3 combines with J gene TRBJ2-5; D might be TRBD2 (6 bases). CDR1 ENHRY and CDR2 SYGVKD come from the germline V gene. Trimming cost V 3 bases and J 1 base, with 12 bases left between them. This CDR3 is 15 amino acids long. The CDR3 spells CAISDGSSGQETQYF. For the CDR3, the DNA is TGTGCCATCAGTGACGGAAGTAGCGGCCAAGAGACCCAGTACTTC.

The genes are TRBV19 and TRBJ1-2; TRBD1 matches 7 bases. This CDR3 is built from 15 residues. Losses at the gene ends were 6 bases for V and 4 bases for J; bases not matched to a gene: 11. Germline V gene data show CDR1 as LNHDA and CDR2 as SQIVND (reference sequence). The CDR3 reads CASSPLRGQSYGYTF. The CDR3 nucleotides are TGTGCCAGTAGCCCCCTTCGGGGACAGAGCTATGGCTACACCTTC.

This chain connects TRBV7-2 to TRBJ2-3; D may match TRBD1 or TRBD2 (6 bases each). Per germline, CDR1 SGHTA and CDR2 FQGNSA. The V and J ends lost 11 bases and 0 bases respectively, with 12 bases between them. The CDR3 contains 13 residues. The CDR3: CAGGHRSTDTQYF. The DNA of the CDR3 is TGTGCCGGGGGGCACCGTAGCACAGATACGCAGTATTTT.

V is TRBV5-4 and J is TRBJ1-1; unclear D gene. The germline V gene encodes CDR1 SGHNT and CDR2 YYREEE (reference sequence). Between the trimmed V and J ends, which lost 0 bases and 11 bases, there was a span of 8 bases. This CDR3 has 11 amino acids. The CDR3 bases are TGTGCCAGCAGCTTGGGGCAGTTGGCTTTCTTT. As protein: CASSLGQLAFF.

This chain connects TRBV19 to TRBJ2-7, with D tentatively TRBD1 (6 bases). CDR3 length: 14 amino acids. The germline gives CDR1 LNHDA, CDR2 SQIVND (reference sequence). V was pared by 4 bases and J by 4 bases, with 14 bases between. The CDR3 coding sequence is TGTGCCAGTAGTACCAACACCAGGGGTTACGAGCAGTACTTC. Translation gives CASSTNTRGYEQYF.

V usage is TRBV5-8 and J usage is TRBJ2-7; a weak D match, TRBD1 (5 bases). CDR1 and CDR2 (germline): SGHTS, YDEGEE. V was trimmed by 4 bases and J by 3 bases, leaving 14 bases between them. The CDR3 contains 14 residues. CDR3 sequence reads: CASSIRPRVYEQYF. In DNA form, the CDR3 reads TGTGCCAGCAGCATTAGGCCCAGGGTCTACGAGCAGTACTTC.

The rearrangement uses TRBV28 and TRBJ1-5, with D perhaps TRBD1 (5 bases). Germline CDR1 MDHEN, CDR2 SYDVKM. Trimming pared 5 bases from V and 0 bases from J, leaving 8 bases between. The CDR3 has 14 residues. The DNA of the CDR3 is TGTGCCAGCAGTGGGACGAATAGCAATCAGCCCCAGCATTTT. Its translation is CASSGTNSNQPQHF.

This clone was seen only a few times. The gene calls are TRBV6-5 and TRBJ1-1; D may be TRBD1 (6 bases). Trimming stripped 2 bases from V and 3 bases from J, with 10 bases between. This CDR3 contains 14 residues. The V gene's germline CDR1 is MNHEY and CDR2 SVGAGI. CDR3: CASSYHREDTEAFF. The CDR3 DNA follows: TGTGCCAGCAGTTACCACAGGGAGGACACTGAAGCTTTCTTT.

V is TRBV6-1 and J is TRBJ2-7; 7 bases are shared with TRBD1. Germline-derived CDR1 and CDR2 are MNHNS and SASEGT. V trimming: 4 bases; J trimming: 0 bases; junction bases outside the gene matches: 6. This CDR3 is built from 15 residues. Here the CDR3 reads CASSASGQHSYEQYF. CDR3 DNA sequence: TGTGCCAGCAGTGCCTCGGGACAGCACTCCTACGAGCAGTACTTC.

This clone was picked up one time. The chain couples TRBV6-5 to TRBJ2-7; possible D gene TRBD1, 5 bases. Germline V gene lookup returns CDR1 MNHEY and CDR2 SVGAGI. The V end was cut by 2 bases, the J end by 7 bases, with 12 bases between. The CDR3 is 13 residues long. CDR3 nucleotide sequence: TGTGCCAGCAGTTACGCGCAGGGTGGTGAGCAGTACTTC. Its translation: CASSYAQGGEQYF.

V is TRBV29-1 and J is TRBJ2-3; 14 nucleotides match TRBD2. Germline-derived CDR1 and CDR2 are SQVTM and ANQGSEA. The CDR3 sequence is 16 residues long. The CDR3 loop is CGGGLAGVGNTDTQYF. Written as DNA, the CDR3 is TGCGGTGGGGGACTAGCGGGAGTGGGGAACACAGATACGCAGTATTTT.

V usage is TRBV19 and J usage is TRBJ1-1, with D perhaps matching TRBD1 (6 bases). The CDR3 is made up of 16 amino acids. The germline V and J ends were trimmed by 7 bases and 1 base, with 19 bases remaining between them. Per germline, CDR1 LNHDA and CDR2 SQIVND (reference sequence). Written as DNA, the CDR3 is TGTGCCAGTACCCTAACACACAGGGTTCCGAACACTGAAGCTTTCTTT. Translating it yields CASTLTHRVPNTEAFF. Complete variable domain (other parts from reference TRBV19 and TRBJ1-1): DGGITQSPKYLFRKEGQNVTLSCEQNLNHDAMYWYRQDPGQGLRLIYYSQIVNDFQKGDIAEGYSVSREKKESFPLTVTSAQKNPTAFYLCASTLTHRVPNTEAFFGQGTRLTVV.

The chain is built from TRBV11-2 and TRBJ2-3; 8 bases fit TRBD2. CDR3 length equals 16 residues. The ends lost 2 bases at V and 2 bases at J; junction bases unmatched: 6. Looked up from germline, CDR1 is SGHAT and CDR2 is FQNNGV. The CDR3 loop reads CASSLSPGGSTDTQYF. CDR3 in DNA: TGTGCCAGCAGCTTATCGCCGGGAGGGTCCACAGATACGCAGTATTTT. The variable domain in full, with the rest retrieved from reference TRBV11-2 and TRBJ2-3, is EAGVAQSPRYKIIEKRQSVAFWCNPISGHATLYWYQQILGQGPKLLIQFQNNGVVDDSQLPKDRFSAERLKGVDSTLKIQPAKLEDSAVYLCASSLSPGGSTDTQYFGPGTRLTVL.

The CDR3 DNA reads TGCGCCAGCAGCCACGACGGGCAAGAGACCCAGTACTTC. Encoded protein: CASSHDGQETQYF. The rearrangement uses TRBV5-1 and TRBJ2-5; no clear D. This CDR3 has 13 residues. V was cut by 4 bases and J by 2 bases, with 9 bases left in between. In germline, CDR1 is SGHRS, CDR2 YFSETQ.

This clone was counted between two and nine times. The genes are TRBV19 and TRBJ1-5; 7 bases fit TRBD1. In germline, CDR1 is LNHDA, CDR2 SQIVND (reference sequence). CDR3 length: 15 amino acids. Trimming removed 6 bases from V and 0 bases from J; junction bases left unmatched: 5. The CDR3 loop reads CASSTGTASNQPQHF. CDR3 sequence (DNA): TGTGCCAGTAGCACTGGGACAGCTAGCAATCAGCCCCAGCATTTT.

The chain combines TRBV21-1 with TRBJ1-1. TRBV21-1 has pseudogene status. This CDR3 has 15 residues. The CDR3, as DNA: TGTGCCAGCAGCAAATGGCCTAACGTGAACACTGAAGCTTTCTTT. It codes for CASSKWPNVNTEAFF.

This clone has a single count. The V gene is TRBV6-1, the J gene TRBJ1-3, with D possibly being TRBD1 (5 bases). Per germline, CDR1 MNHNS and CDR2 SASEGT. This CDR3 is 14 amino acids long. Trimming shortened V by 7 bases and J by 4 bases, and 14 bases separated the two germline ends. The CDR3 region is CASIAQGGGNTIYF. In nucleotides, the CDR3 is TGTGCCAGCATTGCTCAGGGAGGAGGAAACACCATATATTTT.